A selection of T cell receptor beta chains follows, all from one sample in a study of control samples from healthy donors and cancer patients. Repertoires were generated with immunoSEQ multiplex PCR, while TCRdb's copy carries only in-frame clones and drops some. The sample has approximately 89,000 clones; under 90% are singletons. Material for sequencing was blood. All receptors derive from a woman between 40 and 50 years old in good health. CDR3s leave out the opening cysteine and the closing phenylalanine or tryptophan. For some rows the clone size is stated as once, few or many, or as a class when expanded; others skip it.

clone_size,v_call,cdr3_aa
.,TRBV10-3,AISEVLGYEQY
.,TRBV27,ASSGRGIHEQY
once,TRBV11-3,ASSFHGQPYEQY
.,TRBV6-6,ASRGQGISGANVLT
.,TRBV7-2,ASSLGPVVDNEQF
.,TRBV5-4,ASSQQGVGGYT
.,TRBV30,ACGIRTSTDTQY
.,TRBV12-3/TRBV12-4,ASSPRGGYGYT
.,TRBV6-2/TRBV6-3,ASSRTGAFMNTEAF
.,TRBV30,AWAARETQY
.,TRBV6-5,ASQKGTGTDTQY
.,TRBV19,ASSAILQGSRNQPQH
once,TRBV23-1,ASSQRVGDTGELF
.,TRBV10-1,ASSRDRANEAF
few,TRBV4-1,ASSQDSGLLYGYT
.,TRBV5-6,ASSWTGVSAYNSPLH
.,TRBV19,ASSLGGTLGTYEQF
.,TRBV10-1,ASSEGRGRSGELF
.,TRBV18,ASSPGLSTGELF
.,TRBV7-8,ASGRLAGGPVNEQF
.,TRBV10-3,AISVASSYNEQF
.,TRBV20-1,SASATGTSRNEQF
.,TRBV7-2,ASSSSQNTEAF
.,TRBV5-1,ASSLELAGVGLKETQY
.,TRBV25-1,ASSSTPRGEKLF
.,TRBV27,ASSLSPGRSYGYT
.,TRBV30,AWSPDSVLQFTWDAEAF
.,TRBV15,ATSGGGTGPYEQY
once,TRBV5-6,ASTGDRDTLYEQY
.,TRBV19,ASKEGTRANTGELF
.,TRBV6-2/TRBV6-3,ASSRGLSSYNEQF
.,TRBV29-1,SARTGSSYEQY
.,TRBV12-3/TRBV12-4,ASSGQNTDTQY
.,TRBV5-6,ASSRGLRNTEAF
.,TRBV27,ASSPGGRTQY
.,TRBV30,ASLAGGLGANTGELF
once,TRBV5-6,ASSAWGAGNSPLH
.,TRBV21-1,ASSTSGLGTEAF
once,TRBV4-1,ASSSPSRISDTQY
few,TRBV7-8,ASSRTGETQY
.,TRBV30,AWRNPQEIDTQY
.,TRBV6-5,ASHRGQVNQPQH
.,TRBV7-3,ASSPGQPSSGANVLT